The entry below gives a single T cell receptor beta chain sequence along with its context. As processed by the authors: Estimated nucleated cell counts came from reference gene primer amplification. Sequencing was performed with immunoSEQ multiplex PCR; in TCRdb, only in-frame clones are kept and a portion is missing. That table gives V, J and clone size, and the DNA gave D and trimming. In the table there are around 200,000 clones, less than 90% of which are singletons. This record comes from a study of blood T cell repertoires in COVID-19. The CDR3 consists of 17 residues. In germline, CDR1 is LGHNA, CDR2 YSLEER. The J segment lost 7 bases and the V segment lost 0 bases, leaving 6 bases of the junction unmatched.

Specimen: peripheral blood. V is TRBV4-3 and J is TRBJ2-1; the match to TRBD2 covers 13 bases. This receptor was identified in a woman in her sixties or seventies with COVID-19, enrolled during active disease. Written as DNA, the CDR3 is TGCGCCAGCAGCCAAGAAGGACTAGCGGGAGTGGGGAATGAGCAGTTCTTC. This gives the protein CASSQEGLAGVGNEQFF.